This TCR beta chain was recovered during a study of blood T cells in healthy people across ages. Through a sample-barcoded 5' primer and a J-beta primer mix, a second PCR was run for about 6 to 12 cycles. TCRdb re-called the 5' RACE reads with MiXCR, one entry per CDR3 protein. The sample shows hundreds of thousands of distinct CDR3 sequences, more than 45% of them seen only once. The CDR3 consists of 14 residues. Per germline, CDR1 MGHRA and CDR2 YSYEKL. V gave up 0 bases and J gave up 7 bases, with 10 bases separating them. V gene TRBV4-1 combines with J gene TRBJ2-1; D may be TRBD1 (6 bases). This clonotype was obtained from a man aged 30 to 39 in good health. Sample: blood. CDR3 nucleotides: TGCGCCAGCAGCCAAGAAGCAGGGGTTAATGAGCAGTTCTTC. It codes for CASSQEAGVNEQFF.